The rows below give T cell receptor beta chains drawn from one sample of a study of T cell responses to AZD1222 COVID-19 vaccine. This table comes from immunoSEQ multiplex PCR, and its TCRdb copy is limited to in-frame clones, with some not included. Of 64,000 or so clones in the sample, around 84% were seen once. The source was peripheral blood, collected on day 0 of AZD1222 vaccination. Receptors originate from an adult in good health. Each CDR3 is given with its conserved first and last residue. Fields, in order: V gene, D gene, J gene, clone size, CDR3 DNA, CDR3 protein. A D gene is named only where the DNA matches it firmly. Expanded clones are given a class, and other clones once, few, many or no size at all.

TRBV4-2	-	TRBJ1-2	-	TGTGCCAGCAGCCAAGATGCGGGGGGATCTTCCTATGGCTACACCTTC	CASSQDAGGSSYGYTF
TRBV9	TRBD1	TRBJ1-1	-	TGTGCCAGCAGCGTATCCGACAGGGGTACTGAAGCTTTCTTT	CASSVSDRGTEAFF
TRBV13	TRBD1	TRBJ1-5	-	TGTGCCAGCAGCCACAAAGACAGGGGAGATAGCAATCAGCCCCAGCATTTT	CASSHKDRGDSNQPQHF
TRBV4-2	-	TRBJ1-5	-	TGTGCCAGCAGCCCTTCGTTGGTCCGAACGAATCAGCCCCAGCATTTT	CASSPSLVRTNQPQHF
TRBV12-5	TRBD1	TRBJ1-5	-	TGTGCTAGTGGTCCCTCCAGGCCGGGACAGGGGGCGAAGGGGCAGCCCCAGCATTTT	CASGPSRPGQGAKGQPQHF
TRBV13	-	TRBJ1-2	once	TGTGCCAGCAGCCCCCGCGGCGTCTATGGCTACACCTTC	CASSPRGVYGYTF
TRBV5-1	-	TRBJ2-2	-	TGCGCCAGCAGCCTCTCAGACACCGGGGAGCTGTTTTTT	CASSLSDTGELFF
TRBV28	-	TRBJ1-2	-	TGTGCCAGCAGTTCCTTGGCCCTAGGGGGAGAACATGGCTACACCTTC	CASSSLALGGEHGYTF
TRBV5-4	-	TRBJ2-7	-	TGTGCCAGCAGCTTAAGTCCACAGTCCTCCTACGAGCAGTACTTC	CASSLSPQSSYEQYF
TRBV5-6	TRBD1	TRBJ2-5	-	TGTGCCAGCAGCCAGACAGGGGCCGGGGAGACCCAGTACTTC	CASSQTGAGETQYF
TRBV7-9	-	TRBJ2-7	-	TGTGCCAGCAGCCCCCAATCTGGAGGCAGGACGACCTACGAGCAGTACTTC	CASSPQSGGRTTYEQYF
TRBV2	-	TRBJ1-3	few	TGTGCCAGCAGTGACGGAGTCACATCTGGAAACACCATATATTTT	CASSDGVTSGNTIYF
TRBV9	-	TRBJ2-6	-	TGTGCCAGCAGCCCCCGGCCCTTCTCTGGGGCCAACGTCCTGACTTTC	CASSPRPFSGANVLTF
TRBV6-2/TRBV6-3	TRBD1	TRBJ1-6	-	TGTGCCAGCAGTTACGACAGGGTCTCCTATAATTCACCCCTCCACTTT	CASSYDRVSYNSPLHF
TRBV19	-	TRBJ1-6	-	TGTGCCAGTAGTATTGGGTCCTCCTATAATTCACCCCTCCACTTT	CASSIGSSYNSPLHF
TRBV4-1	TRBD1	TRBJ2-5	-	TGCGCCAGCAGCCGGACAGGGGAAGAGACCCAGTACTTC	CASSRTGEETQYF
TRBV7-9	TRBD1	TRBJ1-5	-	TGTGCCAGCAGCTTCTCGGGACAGGGGACCAATCAGCCCCAGCATTTT	CASSFSGQGTNQPQHF
TRBV5-1	-	TRBJ2-1	-	TGCGCCAGCAGCTTGGTGGGGGAGTCTGAGCAGTTCTTC	CASSLVGESEQFF
TRBV19	-	TRBJ1-3	-	TGTGCCAGTAGTATTTCGGTCTCTGGAAACACCATATATTTT	CASSISVSGNTIYF
TRBV3-1/TRBV3-2	-	TRBJ2-7	-	TGTGCCAGCAGCCAAGAAGAGAACGAGCAGTACTTC	CASSQEENEQYF
TRBV5-1	TRBD1	TRBJ2-7	few	TGCGCCAGCAGCCCTGGGGACAGGGAGGTCTACGAGCAGTACTTC	CASSPGDREVYEQYF
TRBV28	-	TRBJ2-5	-	TGTGCCAGCAGTTTTCACAGCCTCCAAGAGACCCAGTACTTC	CASSFHSLQETQYF